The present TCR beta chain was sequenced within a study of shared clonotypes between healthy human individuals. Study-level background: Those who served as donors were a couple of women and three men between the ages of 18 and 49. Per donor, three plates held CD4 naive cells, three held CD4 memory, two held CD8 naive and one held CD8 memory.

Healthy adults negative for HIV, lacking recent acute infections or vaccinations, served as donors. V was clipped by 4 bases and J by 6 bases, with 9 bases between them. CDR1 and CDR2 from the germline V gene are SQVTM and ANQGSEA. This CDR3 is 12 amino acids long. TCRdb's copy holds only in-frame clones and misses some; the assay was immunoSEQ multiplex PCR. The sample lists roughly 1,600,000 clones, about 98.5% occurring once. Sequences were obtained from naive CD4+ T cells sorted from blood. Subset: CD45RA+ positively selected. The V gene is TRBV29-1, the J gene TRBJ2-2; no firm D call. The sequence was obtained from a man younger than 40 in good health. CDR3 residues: CSVAPGSGELFF. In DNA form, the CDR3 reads TGCAGCGTTGCCCCCGGGTCCGGGGAGCTGTTTTTT.